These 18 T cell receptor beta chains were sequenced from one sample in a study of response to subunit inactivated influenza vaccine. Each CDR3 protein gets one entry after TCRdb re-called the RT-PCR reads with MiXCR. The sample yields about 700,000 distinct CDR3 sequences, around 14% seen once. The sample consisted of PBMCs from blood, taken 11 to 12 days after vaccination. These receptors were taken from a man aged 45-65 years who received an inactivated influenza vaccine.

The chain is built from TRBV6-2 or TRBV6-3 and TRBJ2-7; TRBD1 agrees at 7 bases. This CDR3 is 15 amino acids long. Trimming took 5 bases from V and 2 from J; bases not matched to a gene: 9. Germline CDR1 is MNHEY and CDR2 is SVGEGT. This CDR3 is CASSKPGQTAYEQYF. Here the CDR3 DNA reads TGTGCCAGCAGTAAGCCGGGACAGACGGCCTACGAGCAGTACTTC.

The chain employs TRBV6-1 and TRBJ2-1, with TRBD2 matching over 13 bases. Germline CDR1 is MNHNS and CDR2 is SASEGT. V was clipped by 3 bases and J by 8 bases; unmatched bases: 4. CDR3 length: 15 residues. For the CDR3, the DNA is TGTGCCAGCAGTGATGGGACTAGCGGGGAACATGAGCAGTTCTTC. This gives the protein CASSDGTSGEHEQFF.

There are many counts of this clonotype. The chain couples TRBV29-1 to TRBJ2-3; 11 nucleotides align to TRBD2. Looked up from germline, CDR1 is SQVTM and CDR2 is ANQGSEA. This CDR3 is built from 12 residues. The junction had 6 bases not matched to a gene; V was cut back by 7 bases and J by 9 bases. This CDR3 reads CSAARLAGTQYF. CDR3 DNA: TGCAGCGCCGCGAGACTAGCGGGGACGCAGTATTTT.

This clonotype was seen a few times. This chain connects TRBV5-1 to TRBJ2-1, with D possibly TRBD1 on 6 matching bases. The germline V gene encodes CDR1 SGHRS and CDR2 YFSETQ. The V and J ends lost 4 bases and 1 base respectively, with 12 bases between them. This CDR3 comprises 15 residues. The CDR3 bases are TGCGCCAGCAGCCAACAAGGGGGTTCCTACAATGAGCAGTTCTTC. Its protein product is CASSQQGGSYNEQFF.

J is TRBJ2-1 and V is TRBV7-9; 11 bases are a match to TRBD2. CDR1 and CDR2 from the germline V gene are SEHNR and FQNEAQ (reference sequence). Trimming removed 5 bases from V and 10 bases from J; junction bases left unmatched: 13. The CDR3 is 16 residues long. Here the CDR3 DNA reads TGTGCCAGCAGCGACCTAGCGGGGGGTCTTTATGGCGAGCAGTTCTTC. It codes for CASSDLAGGLYGEQFF.

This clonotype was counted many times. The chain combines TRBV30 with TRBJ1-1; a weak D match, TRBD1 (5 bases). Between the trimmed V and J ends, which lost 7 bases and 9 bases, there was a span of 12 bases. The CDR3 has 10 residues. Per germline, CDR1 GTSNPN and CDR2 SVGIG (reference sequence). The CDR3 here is CASDRTQAFF. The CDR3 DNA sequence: TGTGCCTCAGACAGAACCCAAGCTTTCTTT.

The CDR3 coding sequence is TGTGCCAGCTCACCATGGGGGGGCAATCAGCCCCAGCATTTT. Protein sequence: CASSPWGGNQPQHF. J is TRBJ1-5 and V is TRBV18; D may be TRBD1 (5 bases). The CDR3 is made up of 14 amino acids. V lost 2 bases to trimming and J lost 2 bases, with 7 bases between them. Germline V gene lookup returns CDR1 KGHSH and CDR2 LQKENI.

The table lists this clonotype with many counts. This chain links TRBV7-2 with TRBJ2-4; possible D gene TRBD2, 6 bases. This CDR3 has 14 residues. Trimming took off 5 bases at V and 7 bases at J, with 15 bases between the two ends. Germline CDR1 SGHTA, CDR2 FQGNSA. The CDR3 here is CASSRPEGGNIQYF. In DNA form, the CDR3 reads TGTGCCAGCAGCCGTCCGGAGGGCGGGAACATTCAGTACTTC.

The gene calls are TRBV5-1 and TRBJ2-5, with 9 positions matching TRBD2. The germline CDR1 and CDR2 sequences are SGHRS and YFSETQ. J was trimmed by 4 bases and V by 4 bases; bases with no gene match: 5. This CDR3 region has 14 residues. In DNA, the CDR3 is TGCGCCAGCAGCCCGGGGACTAGCCTAGAGACCCAGTACTTC. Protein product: CASSPGTSLETQYF.

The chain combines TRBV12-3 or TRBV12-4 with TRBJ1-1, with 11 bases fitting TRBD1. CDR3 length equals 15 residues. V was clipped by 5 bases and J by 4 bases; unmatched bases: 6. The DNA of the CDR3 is TGTGCCAGCAGTGCGACCGGGACAGGGGGCACTGAAGCTTTCTTT. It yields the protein CASSATGTGGTEAFF.

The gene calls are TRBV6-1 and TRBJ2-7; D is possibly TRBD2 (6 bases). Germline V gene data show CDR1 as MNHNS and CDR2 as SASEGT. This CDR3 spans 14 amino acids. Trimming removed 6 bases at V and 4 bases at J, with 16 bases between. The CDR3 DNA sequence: TGTGCCAGCAGCAGGACGGGAGCAATATACGAGCAGTACTTC. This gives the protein CASSRTGAIYEQYF.

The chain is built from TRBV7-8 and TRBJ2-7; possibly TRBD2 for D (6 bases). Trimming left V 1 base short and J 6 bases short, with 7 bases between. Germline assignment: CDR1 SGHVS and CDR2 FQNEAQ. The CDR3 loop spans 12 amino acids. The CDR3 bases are TGTGCCAGCAGCTTAGTGGAGGGCGAGCAGTACTTC. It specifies CASSLVEGEQYF.

The CDR3: CASSLVSGDSYNEQFF. As DNA, the CDR3 is TGCGCCAGCAGCTTGGTTAGCGGGGACTCCTACAATGAGCAGTTCTTC. This sequence joins TRBV5-1 and TRBJ2-1, with 8 bases matching TRBD2. Germline CDR1 SGHRS, CDR2 YFSETQ. The CDR3 is made up of 16 amino acids. V lost 0 bases, J lost 0 bases, and 2 bases stayed unmatched.

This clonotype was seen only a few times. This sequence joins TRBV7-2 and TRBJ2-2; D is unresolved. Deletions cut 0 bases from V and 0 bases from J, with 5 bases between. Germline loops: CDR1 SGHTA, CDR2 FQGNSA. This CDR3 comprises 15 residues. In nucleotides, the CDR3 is TGTGCCAGCAGCTTAGCTAGCTCGAACACCGGGGAGCTGTTTTTT. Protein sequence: CASSLASSNTGELFF.

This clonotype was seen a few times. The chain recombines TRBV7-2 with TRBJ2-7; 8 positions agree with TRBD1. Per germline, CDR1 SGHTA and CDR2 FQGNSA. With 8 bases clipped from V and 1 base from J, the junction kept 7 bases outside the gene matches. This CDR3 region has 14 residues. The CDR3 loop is CASSPGGRSYEQYF. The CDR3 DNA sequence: TGTGCCAGCTCACCAGGGGGCCGTTCCTACGAGCAGTACTTC.

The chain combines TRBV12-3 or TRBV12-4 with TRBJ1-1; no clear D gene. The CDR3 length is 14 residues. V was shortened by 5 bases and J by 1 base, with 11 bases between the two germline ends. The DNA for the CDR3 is TGTGCCAGCAGTCAGACCGAAACGAACACTGAAGCTTTCTTT. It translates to CASSQTETNTEAFF.

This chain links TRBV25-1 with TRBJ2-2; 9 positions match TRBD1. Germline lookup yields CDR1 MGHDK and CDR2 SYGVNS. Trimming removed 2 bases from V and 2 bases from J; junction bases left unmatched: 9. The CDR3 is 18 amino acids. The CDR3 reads CASSETPRTGVNTGELFF. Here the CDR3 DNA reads TGTGCCAGCAGTGAAACCCCTCGGACAGGGGTCAACACCGGGGAGCTGTTTTTT.

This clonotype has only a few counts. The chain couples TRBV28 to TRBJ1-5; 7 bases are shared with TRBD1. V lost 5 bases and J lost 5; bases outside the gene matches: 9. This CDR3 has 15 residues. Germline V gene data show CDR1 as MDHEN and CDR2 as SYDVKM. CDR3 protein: CASSPLGGGYQPQHF. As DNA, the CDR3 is TGTGCCAGCAGTCCCTTAGGGGGCGGATATCAGCCCCAGCATTTT.